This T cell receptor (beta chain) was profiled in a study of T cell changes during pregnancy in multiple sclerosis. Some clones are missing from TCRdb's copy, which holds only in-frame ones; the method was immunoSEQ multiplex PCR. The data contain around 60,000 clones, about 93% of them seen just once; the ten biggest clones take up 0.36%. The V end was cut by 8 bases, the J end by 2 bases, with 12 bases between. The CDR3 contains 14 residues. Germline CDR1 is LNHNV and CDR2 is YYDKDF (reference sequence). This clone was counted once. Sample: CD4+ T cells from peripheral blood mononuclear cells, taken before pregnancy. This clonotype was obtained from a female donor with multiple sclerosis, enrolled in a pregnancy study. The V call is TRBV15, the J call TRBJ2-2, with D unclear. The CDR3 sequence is CATSPKPNTGELFF. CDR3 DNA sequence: TGTGCCACCTCCCCGAAGCCCAACACCGGGGAGCTGTTTTTT.